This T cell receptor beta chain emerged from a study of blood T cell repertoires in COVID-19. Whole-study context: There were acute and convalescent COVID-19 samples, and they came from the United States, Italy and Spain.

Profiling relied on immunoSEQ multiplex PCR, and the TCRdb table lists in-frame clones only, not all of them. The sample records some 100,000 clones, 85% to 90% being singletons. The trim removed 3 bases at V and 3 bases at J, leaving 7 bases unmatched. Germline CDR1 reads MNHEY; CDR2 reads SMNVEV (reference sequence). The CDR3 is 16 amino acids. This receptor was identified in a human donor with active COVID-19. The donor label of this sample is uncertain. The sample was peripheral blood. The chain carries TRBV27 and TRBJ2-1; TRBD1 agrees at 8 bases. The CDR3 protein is CASSLSGTGFYNEQFF. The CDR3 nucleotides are TGTGCCAGCAGTTTGTCCGGGACAGGCTTCTACAATGAGCAGTTCTTC.